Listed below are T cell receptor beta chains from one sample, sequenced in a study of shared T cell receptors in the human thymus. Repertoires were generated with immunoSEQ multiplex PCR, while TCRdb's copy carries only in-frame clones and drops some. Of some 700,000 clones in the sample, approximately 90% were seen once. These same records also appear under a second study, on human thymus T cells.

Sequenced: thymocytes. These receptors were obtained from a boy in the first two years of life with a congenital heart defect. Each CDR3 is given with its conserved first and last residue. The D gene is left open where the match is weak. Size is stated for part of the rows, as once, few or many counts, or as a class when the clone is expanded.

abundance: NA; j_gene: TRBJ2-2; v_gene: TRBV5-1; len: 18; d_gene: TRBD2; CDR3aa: CASSLRLAGGRNTGELFF; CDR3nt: TGCGCCAGCAGCTTGCGACTAGCGGGAGGCCGGAACACCGGGGAGCTGTTTTTT
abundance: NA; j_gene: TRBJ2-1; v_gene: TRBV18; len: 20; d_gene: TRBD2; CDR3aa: CASSPPTSGRSHRGYNEQFF; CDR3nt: TGTGCCAGCTCACCACCAACTAGCGGGAGGAGTCACCGGGGGTACAATGAGCAGTTCTTC
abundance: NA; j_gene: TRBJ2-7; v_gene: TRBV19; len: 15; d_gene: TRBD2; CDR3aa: CASSAGRRTTYEQYF; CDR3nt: TGTGCCAGTAGTGCCGGGAGGCGGACTACCTACGAGCAGTACTTC
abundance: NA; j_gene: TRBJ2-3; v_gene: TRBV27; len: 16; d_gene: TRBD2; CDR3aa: CASSPGLASSTDTQYF; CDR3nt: TGTGCCAGCAGTCCAGGACTAGCGTCTAGCACAGATACGCAGTATTTT
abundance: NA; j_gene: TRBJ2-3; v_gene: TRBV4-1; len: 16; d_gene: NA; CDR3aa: CASSQDRTTSTDTQYF; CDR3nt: TGCGCCAGCAGCCAAGACAGAACTACTAGCACAGATACGCAGTATTTT
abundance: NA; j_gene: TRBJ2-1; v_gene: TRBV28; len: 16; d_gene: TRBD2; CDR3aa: CASSLSTSGRTNEQFF; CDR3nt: TGTGCCAGCAGTTTATCCACTAGCGGGAGAACCAATGAGCAGTTCTTC
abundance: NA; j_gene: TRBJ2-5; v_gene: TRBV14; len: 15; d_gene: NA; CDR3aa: CASSRGRTASGTQYF; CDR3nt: TGTGCCAGCAGCCGGGGCCGGACAGCTTCGGGGACCCAGTACTTC
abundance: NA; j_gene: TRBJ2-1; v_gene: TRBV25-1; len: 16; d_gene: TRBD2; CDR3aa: CASSFGGRALYNEQFF; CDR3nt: TGTGCCAGCAGTTTTGGCGGGAGGGCCCTCTACAATGAGCAGTTCTTC
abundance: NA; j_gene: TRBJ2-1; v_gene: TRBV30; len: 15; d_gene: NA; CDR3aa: CAWLEVGEGGNEQFF; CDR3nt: TGTGCCTGGCTGGAAGTTGGAGAAGGGGGCAATGAGCAGTTCTTC
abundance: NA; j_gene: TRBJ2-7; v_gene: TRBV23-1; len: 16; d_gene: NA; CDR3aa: CASDRADWTPTYEQYF; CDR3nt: TGCGCCAGCGACCGGGCAGACTGGACTCCTACCTACGAGCAGTACTTC
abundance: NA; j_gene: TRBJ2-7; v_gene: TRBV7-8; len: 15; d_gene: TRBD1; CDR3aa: CASSWGRQGVYEQYF; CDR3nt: TGTGCCAGCAGCTGGGGGAGACAGGGAGTCTACGAGCAGTACTTC
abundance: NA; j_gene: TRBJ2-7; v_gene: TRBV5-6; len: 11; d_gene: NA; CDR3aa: CASSLGHEQYF; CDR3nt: TGTGCCAGCAGCTTGGGGCACGAGCAGTACTTC
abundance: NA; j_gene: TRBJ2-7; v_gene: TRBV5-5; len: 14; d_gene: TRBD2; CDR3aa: CASGLAGDSYEQYF; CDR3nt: TGTGCCAGCGGACTAGCGGGAGATTCCTACGAGCAGTACTTC
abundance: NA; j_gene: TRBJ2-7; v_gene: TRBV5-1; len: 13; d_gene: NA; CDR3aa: CASSSAGSYEQYF; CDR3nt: TGCGCCAGCAGCTCAGCAGGCTCCTACGAGCAGTACTTC
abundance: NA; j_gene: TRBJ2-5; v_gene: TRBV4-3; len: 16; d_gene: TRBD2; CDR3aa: CASSQGLAGGLETQYF; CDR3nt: TGCGCCAGCAGCCAAGGGTTAGCGGGAGGTTTGGAGACCCAGTACTTC
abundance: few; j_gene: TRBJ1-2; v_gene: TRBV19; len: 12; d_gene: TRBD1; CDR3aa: CAVRGQRNGYTF; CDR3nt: TGTGCCGTAAGGGGGCAGAGGAATGGCTACACCTTC
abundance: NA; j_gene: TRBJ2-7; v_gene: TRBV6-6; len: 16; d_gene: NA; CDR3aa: CASSPYCWRGCPKQYF; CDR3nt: TGTGCCAGCAGTCCATATTGCTGGAGAGGTTGCCCGAAGCAGTACTTC
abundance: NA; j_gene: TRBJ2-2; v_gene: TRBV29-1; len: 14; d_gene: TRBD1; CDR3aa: CSVEGTGLGGELFF; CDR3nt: TGCAGCGTTGAAGGGACAGGGTTGGGCGGGGAGCTGTTTTTT
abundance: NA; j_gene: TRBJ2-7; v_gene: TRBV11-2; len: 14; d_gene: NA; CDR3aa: CASSGGGQEYEQYF; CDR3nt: TGTGCCAGCAGCGGGGGGGGACAGGAGTACGAGCAGTACTTC
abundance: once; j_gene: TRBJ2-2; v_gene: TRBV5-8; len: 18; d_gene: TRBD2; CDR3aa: CASSLAGMAGAGTGELFF; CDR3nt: TGTGCCAGCAGCTTGGCCGGTATGGCGGGAGCAGGAACCGGGGAGCTGTTTTTT
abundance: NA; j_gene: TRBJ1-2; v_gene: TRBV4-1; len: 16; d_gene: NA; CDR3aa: CASSPQFASFNYGYTF; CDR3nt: TGCGCCAGCAGCCCCCAGTTTGCTAGTTTTAACTATGGCTACACCTTC
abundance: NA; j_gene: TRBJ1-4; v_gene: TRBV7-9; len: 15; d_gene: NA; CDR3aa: CASSLVDSPNEKLFF; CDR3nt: TGTGCCAGCAGCTTAGTCGACAGTCCCAATGAAAAACTGTTTTTT
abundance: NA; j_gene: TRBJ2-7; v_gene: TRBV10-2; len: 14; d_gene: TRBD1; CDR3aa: CASRGTGGSYEQYF; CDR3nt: TGCGCCAGCAGAGGGACAGGGGGTAGCTACGAGCAGTACTTC
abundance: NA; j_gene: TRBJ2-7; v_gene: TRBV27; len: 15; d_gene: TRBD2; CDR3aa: CASSVRLAVFYEQYF; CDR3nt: TGTGCCAGCAGTGTAAGACTAGCGGTCTTCTACGAGCAGTACTTC
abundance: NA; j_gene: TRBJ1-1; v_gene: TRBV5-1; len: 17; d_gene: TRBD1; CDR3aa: CASSCTGTGVENTEAFF; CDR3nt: TGCGCCAGCAGCTGCACCGGGACAGGGGTAGAGAACACTGAAGCTTTCTTT
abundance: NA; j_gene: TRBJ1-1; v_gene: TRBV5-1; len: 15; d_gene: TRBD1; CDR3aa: CASSLAFQGDTEAFF; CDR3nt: TGCGCCAGCAGCTTGGCGTTTCAGGGGGACACTGAAGCTTTCTTT
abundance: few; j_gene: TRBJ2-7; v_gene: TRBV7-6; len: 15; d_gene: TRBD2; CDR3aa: CASSLGAGVAYEQYF; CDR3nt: TGTGCCAGCAGCCTAGGAGCGGGAGTAGCCTACGAGCAGTACTTC
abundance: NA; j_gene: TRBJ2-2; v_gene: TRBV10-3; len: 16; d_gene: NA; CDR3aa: CAIRSPQQGGTGELFF; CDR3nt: TGTGCCATCAGATCCCCCCAGCAGGGCGGCACCGGGGAGCTGTTTTTT
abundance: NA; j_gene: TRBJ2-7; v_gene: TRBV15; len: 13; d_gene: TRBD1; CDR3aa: CATSPGGSYEQYF; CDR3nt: TGTGCCACCAGTCCAGGGGGCTCCTACGAGCAGTACTTC
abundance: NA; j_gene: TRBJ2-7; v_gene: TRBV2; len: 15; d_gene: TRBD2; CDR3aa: CASTTGLAGENEQYF; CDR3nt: TGTGCCAGCACTACGGGACTAGCGGGAGAGAACGAGCAGTACTTC
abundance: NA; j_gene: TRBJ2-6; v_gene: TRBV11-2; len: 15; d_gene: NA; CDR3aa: CASSSPGSGANVLTF; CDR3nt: TGTGCCAGCAGCTCCCCAGGATCTGGGGCCAACGTCCTGACTTTC
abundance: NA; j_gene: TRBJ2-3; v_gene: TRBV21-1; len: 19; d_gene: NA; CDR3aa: CASSKPAGGPEGSTDTQYF; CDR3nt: TGTGCCAGCAGCAAACCGGCGGGAGGGCCGGAAGGAAGCACAGATACGCAGTATTTT
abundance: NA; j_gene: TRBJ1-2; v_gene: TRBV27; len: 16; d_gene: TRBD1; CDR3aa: CASSSAGTGSLYGYTF; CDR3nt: TGTGCCAGCAGTTCCGCCGGGACAGGGTCCCTCTATGGCTACACCTTC